This T cell receptor beta chain was sequenced during a study of T cells in localized non-small cell lung cancer. Broader study findings: The study detected a median 57 of the top 100 tumor clones in adjacent lung. Uninvolved adjacent lung showed the highest T cell clonality, exceeding tumor. Elevated circulating T cell density in blood was associated with longer overall survival. Investigators sequenced only a single tumor region, leaving heterogeneity possible.

About this clone: Antigen: not known.

TCRdb keeps only in-frame clones here, not all; method: immunoSEQ multiplex PCR. The sample has roughly 30,000 clones, roughly 90% seen once. The germline V gene has CDR1 SGHKS and CDR2 YYEKEE (reference sequence). This CDR3 comprises 16 residues. Trimming cost V 1 base and J 4 bases; bases outside gene matches: 7. The source of this sequence is a woman between 35 and 70 years old with stage III lung adenocarcinoma. The source material was peripheral blood mononuclear cells, sampled before any cancer treatment. The chain combines TRBV5-5 with TRBJ2-7; 11 positions agree with TRBD2. In DNA form, the CDR3 reads TGTGCCAGCAGCTTGACTAGCGGGAGTCTAGCGTACGAGCAGTACTTC. Its protein is CASSLTSGSLAYEQYF.